Listed below are T cell receptor beta chains from one sample, sequenced in a study of metastatic and nonmetastatic thyroid tumors. TCRdb reanalyzed the PCR reads via MiXCR. The sample lists some 13,000 clones; 10% to 15% were seen once. The sequencing input was blood. These receptors all come from a female donor with papillary thyroid cancer or a benign thyroid nodule (not recorded which). Some clones in this sample may be carry-over from other donors' samples. Both conserved end residues are part of each CDR3. The order of the fields is clone size, D gene, V gene, J gene, CDR3 DNA, CDR3 protein. The D gene is left open where the match is weak. Expanded clones get a size class; other rows say once, few or many, or leave the size out.

many	-	TRBV5-6	TRBJ2-1	TGTGCCAGCACCGGAGCCGAGGAGCAGTTCTTC	CASTGAEEQFF
many	TRBD1	TRBV9	TRBJ2-2	TGTGCCAGCAGCCCGGGGACAGGGATCGTGGAGCTGTTTTTT	CASSPGTGIVELFF
medium-sized	TRBD1	TRBV6-1	TRBJ1-2	TGTGCCAGCATTAGGACAGGGGGATTTTATGGCTACACCTTC	CASIRTGGFYGYTF
many	-	TRBV11-3	TRBJ2-7	TGTGCCAGCAGCTTATACCCCAGGGACCTCTCCTACGAGCAGTACTTC	CASSLYPRDLSYEQYF
-	-	TRBV6-1	TRBJ2-5	TGTGCCAGCAGTGAACTAGTGGGGGTATTTTGGACCCAGTACTTC	CASSELVGVFWTQYF
many	-	TRBV5-6	TRBJ2-1	TGTGCCAGCAGCTGGACGGGGACGGCTAACAATGAGCAGTTCTTC	CASSWTGTANNEQFF
many	-	TRBV6-4	TRBJ2-6	TGTGCCAGCAGTCCCGGGACGGGGTTGGGGGCCAACGTCCTGACTTTC	CASSPGTGLGANVLTF
medium-sized	TRBD1	TRBV6-2/TRBV6-3	TRBJ2-7	TGTGCCAGCAGTTACGAGACAGGGTATTCATACTACGAGCAGTACTTC	CASSYETGYSYYEQYF
many	TRBD1	TRBV9	TRBJ2-5	TGTGCCAGCAGCGTAGATCACAGGGGGCGGGAGACCCAGTACTTC	CASSVDHRGRETQYF
-	-	TRBV30	TRBJ2-7	TGTGCCTGGAGTGTAGGAGGGCACGAGCAGTACTTC	CAWSVGGHEQYF
many	-	TRBV29-1	TRBJ1-2	TGCAGCGCCCGTCTCGTCGGAGACTATGGCTACACCTTC	CSARLVGDYGYTF
medium-sized	TRBD2	TRBV28	TRBJ2-1	TGTGCCAGCAGTTTACGACTAGCGGGAGGGCGTAATGAGCAGTTCTTC	CASSLRLAGGRNEQFF
-	-	TRBV12-3/TRBV12-4	TRBJ2-3	TGTGCCAGCCACAGGCGAGGTATGGCCCTCGTAGCAGATACGCAGTATTTT	CASHRRGMALVADTQYF
-	-	TRBV28	TRBJ2-1	-	CASSFYICSAFKFNEQFF
few	TRBD1	TRBV27	TRBJ1-2	TGTGCCAGCAGTGCTCGATCTGGGACAGGGGGGAACTATGGCTACACCTTC	CASSARSGTGGNYGYTF
medium-sized	-	TRBV28	TRBJ2-3	TGTGCCAGCAGTCAACAGGGTTATACGCAGTATTTT	CASSQQGYTQYF
-	TRBD2	TRBV11-1	TRBJ2-7	TGTGCCACCAAGGCAGACGGACCAGGGGCTAGCGGGGGCAGTGACGAGCAGTACTTC	CATKADGPGASGGSDEQYF
-	-	TRBV12-3/TRBV12-4	TRBJ2-7	TGTGCCAGCAGTTTAGCCACCTACGGGCAGTACTTC	CASSLATYGQYF
many	-	TRBV7-9	TRBJ1-4	TGTGCCAGCAGCTTAGAGGGAGGGGGGGTTGAAGAAAAACTGTTTTTT	CASSLEGGGVEEKLFF
many	-	TRBV30	TRBJ2-7	TGTGCCTGGAGTTACGTTGACGAGCAGTACTTC	CAWSYVDEQYF
many	-	TRBV20-1	TRBJ2-4	TGCAGTGCTACATCGGACCTGCCTGAGTACTTC	CSATSDLPEYF
once	-	TRBV7-9	TRBJ2-7	TGTGCCAGCAGCCCAGAGATGGATAAGGACGAGCAGTACTTC	CASSPEMDKDEQYF
-	TRBD1	TRBV9	TRBJ2-1	TGTGCCAGCAGCGATGGACAGGACATCTACAATGAGCAGTTCTTC	CASSDGQDIYNEQFF
many	TRBD2	TRBV6-1	TRBJ2-3	TGTGCCAGCAGCCTACTAGCGGGGGGAGAAGATACGCAGTATTTT	CASSLLAGGEDTQYF
many	TRBD1	TRBV6-1	TRBJ1-1	TGTGCCAGCACTCTAGAGGGCGCAGGGGGCACTGAAGCTTTCTTT	CASTLEGAGGTEAFF
-	-	TRBV15	TRBJ2-6	TGTGCCACCAGCAGAGAGGGGACAGGGGCCAACGTCCTGACTTTC	CATSREGTGANVLTF
many	-	TRBV7-9	TRBJ1-2	TGTGCCAGCAGCCCCGGGTCGGGGGGATTGGGTGGCTACACCTTC	CASSPGSGGLGGYTF
many	-	TRBV2	TRBJ2-1	TGTGCCAGCAGTCGACGACAGAGCTCCTACAATGAGCAGTTCTTC	CASSRRQSSYNEQFF
many	-	TRBV7-9	TRBJ1-3	TGTGCCAGCAGCTTAGTAGTGGGAAACACCATATATTTT	CASSLVVGNTIYF
many	TRBD1	TRBV30	TRBJ2-3	TGTGCCTGGAGTGGACAGGGGGTCGCAGATACGCAGTATTTT	CAWSGQGVADTQYF
many	-	TRBV2	TRBJ2-3	TGTGCCAGCAGTGCATTCGAGTCAACAGATACGCAGTATTTT	CASSAFESTDTQYF
medium-sized	-	TRBV7-9	TRBJ2-3	TGTGCCAGCTTCCCGGCGGAGTATTTT	CASFPAEYF
-	TRBD2	TRBV6-1	TRBJ2-5	TGTGCCAGCAGTGAAGGAGGGACTAGAGGGATACCCACAGAGACCCAGTACTTC	CASSEGGTRGIPTETQYF
many	-	TRBV29-1	TRBJ2-5	TGCAGCGTTGCGCTACGGTCAGCAAACCAAGAGACCCAGTACTTC	CSVALRSANQETQYF
medium-sized	TRBD2	TRBV6-5	TRBJ2-7	TGTGCCAGCAGTCTACTAGCGGGAGTGGGGAGTCGAGGCGAGCAGTACTTC	CASSLLAGVGSRGEQYF
many	-	TRBV19	TRBJ2-7	TGTGCCAGTAGTATGGGCGGACAGGGAGGGTACGAGCAGTACTTC	CASSMGGQGGYEQYF
-	-	TRBV7-6	TRBJ2-3	TGTGCCAGCAGCAAAGGGGGGGGGAAAGATACGCAGTATTTT	CASSKGGGKDTQYF
many	-	TRBV20-1	TRBJ2-1	TGCAGTGCGCCCACCTCGGAGGGTCCCTCCTACAATGAGCAGTTCTTC	CSAPTSEGPSYNEQFF
few	-	TRBV28	TRBJ1-1	TGTGCTAGCGACGCATTCACTGGAGCTTTCTTT	CASDAFTGAFF
medium-sized	-	TRBV28	TRBJ1-2	TGTGCCAGCAGACCAGAACAGGGAGTAGGTGGCTACACCTTC	CASRPEQGVGGYTF
many	TRBD1	TRBV10-2	TRBJ1-5	TGCGCCAGCAGCGATCAACAGGGGGCTGGTCAGCCCCAGCATTTT	CASSDQQGAGQPQHF
many	-	TRBV7-2	TRBJ1-5	TGTGCCAGCAGTTTGTGGGGTAATCAGCCCCAGCATTTT	CASSLWGNQPQHF
many	-	TRBV30	TRBJ1-6	TGTGCCTGGAGTGTAGCCAGCCGGTCACCCCTCCACTTT	CAWSVASRSPLHF
many	TRBD2	TRBV19	TRBJ2-3	TGTGCCAGTAGTATCTACGCTAGCGGGGTTCCAGATACGCAGTATTTT	CASSIYASGVPDTQYF